The entry below describes one TCR beta chain. As yet, its antigen is unknown. These data come from a study of T cell responses to AZD1222 COVID-19 vaccine. Findings and caveats of the study: No day 14 peak samples; only post-peak repertoires were characterized. In a largely white British group with more females than males, clonal diversity was possibly underestimated. Across the whole spike, CD4 TCRs peaked at regions 160-218 and 743-854.

Profiled with immunoSEQ multiplex PCR; TCRdb holds only in-frame clones, not every one. The table shows around 100,000 clones, with approximately 92% occurring only once. Per the germline V gene, CDR1 is SGHTA and CDR2 is FQGNSA. CDR3 length equals 15 residues. The germline V and J ends were trimmed by 5 bases and 0 bases, with 13 bases remaining between them. The material sequenced was peripheral blood, taken on day 0 of AZD1222 vaccination. The chain carries TRBV7-2 and TRBJ1-1; D call uncertain. The sequence was collected from an adult in good health. The CDR3 sequence is CASSPRVGVNTEAFF. The CDR3 bases are TGTGCCAGCAGCCCCCGGGTGGGCGTGAACACTGAAGCTTTCTTT.